These 28 T cell receptor beta chains originate from one sample sequenced in a study of T cell responses to AZD1222 COVID-19 vaccine. Data came from immunoSEQ multiplex PCR; TCRdb stores just in-frame clones and leaves some out. The top ten hold approximately 1.5% of the sample, which has more than 95,000 clones, more than 80% seen once. The source was peripheral blood, collected on day 0 of AZD1222 vaccination. Receptor source: an adult in good health.

The chain couples TRBV6-5 to TRBJ2-7; a possible D gene is TRBD1 (5 bases). The CDR3 is 11 amino acids. V was pared by 11 bases and J by 2 bases, with 10 bases between. The germline V gene has CDR1 MNHEY and CDR2 SVGAGI. This chain's CDR3 is CAVQEAYEQYF. Here the CDR3 DNA reads TGTGCCGTACAGGAAGCCTACGAGCAGTACTTC.

V usage is TRBV11-3 and J usage is TRBJ2-3, with 12 bases aligning to TRBD1. Germline V gene data show CDR1 as SGHNT and CDR2 as YENEEA. This CDR3 contains 20 residues. V trimming: 0 bases; J trimming: 4 bases; junction bases outside the gene matches: 14. The CDR3 is CASSLDLFGTGGEFADTQYF. CDR3 sequence (DNA): TGTGCCAGCAGCTTAGATCTATTCGGGACAGGGGGCGAATTCGCAGATACGCAGTATTTT.

The V and J genes are TRBV7-3 and TRBJ1-2; D is unclear. Germline-derived CDR1 and CDR2 are SGHTA and FQGTGA. This CDR3 comprises 14 residues. Trimming pared 0 bases from V and 8 bases from J, leaving 13 bases between. The DNA for the CDR3 is TGTGCCAGCAGCTTAACAGGCCAAGGTTACGGCTACACCTTC. This encodes CASSLTGQGYGYTF.

The chain links TRBV9 to TRBJ2-7, with D perhaps TRBD1 (6 bases). The ends were cut back, 1 base at V and 0 bases at J, with 8 bases in the middle. Germline assignment: CDR1 SGDLS and CDR2 YYNGEE. The CDR3 has 14 residues. Written as DNA, the CDR3 is TGTGCCAGCAGCGTACAGGGGAGCTCCTACGAGCAGTACTTC. It encodes CASSVQGSSYEQYF.

This chain joins TRBV6-5 and TRBJ1-2; D remains unclear. V lost 2 bases and J lost 2, with 6 bases in between. The CDR3 has 13 residues. From germline, CDR1 is MNHEY and CDR2 SVGAGI. The CDR3 DNA reads as TGTGCCAGCAGTTACGAGAAGAACTATGGCTACACCTTC. Protein product: CASSYEKNYGYTF.

This clone was seen a handful of times. The chain couples TRBV6-2 or TRBV6-3 to TRBJ1-6; no firm D call. Per germline, CDR1 MNHEY and CDR2 SVGEGT. Trimming took 6 bases from V and 3 from J, leaving 15 bases between them. The CDR3 is 16 residues long. CDR3 residues: CASSPMGRNYNSPLHF. CDR3 DNA sequence: TGTGCCAGCAGCCCCATGGGCAGGAACTATAATTCACCCCTCCACTTT.

The chain couples TRBV6-5 to TRBJ2-3; TRBD2 might be the D (6 bases). Germline V lookup: CDR1 MNHEY, CDR2 SVGAGI. V dropped 6 bases and J dropped 4 bases, with 17 bases sitting between them. This CDR3 has 15 residues. The CDR3 here is CASSPMPGGADTQYF. The DNA for the CDR3 is TGTGCCAGCAGCCCCATGCCCGGCGGGGCAGATACGCAGTATTTT.

The rearrangement joins TRBV4-3 to TRBJ2-7; D assignment may be TRBD1 or TRBD2 (6 bases each). The germline CDR1 and CDR2 sequences are LGHNA and YSLEER. Trimming pared 2 bases from V and 0 bases from J, leaving 14 bases between. This CDR3 spans 16 amino acids. CDR3 nucleotide sequence: TGCGCCAGCAGCCAAACGGGGGCAGGGGACTCCTACGAGCAGTACTTC. Protein product: CASSQTGAGDSYEQYF.

This chain links TRBV6-5 with TRBJ2-7, with D unclear. CDR1 and CDR2 from the germline V gene are MNHEY and SVGAGI. The CDR3 contains 14 residues. Between the trimmed V and J ends, which lost 6 bases and 2 bases, there was a span of 14 bases. In DNA form, the CDR3 reads TGTGCCAGCAGCCCCACGGACGGGCCCTACGAGCAGTACTTC. Amino acids: CASSPTDGPYEQYF.

Many counts were recorded for this clone. The chain has TRBV6-2 or TRBV6-3 and TRBJ1-4; 8 nucleotides agree with TRBD1. Germline CDR1 MNHEY, CDR2 SVGEGT. Trimming at V came to 6 bases and at J to 5 bases, leaving 5 bases not matched to a gene. The CDR3 loop spans 14 amino acids. CDR3 DNA sequence: TGTGCCAGCAGCCTGCGGACAGGGAATGAAAAACTGTTTTTT. Its protein product is CASSLRTGNEKLFF.

The chain recombines TRBV18 with TRBJ2-1; 7 bases line up with TRBD2. The junction had 9 bases not matched to a gene; V was cut back by 2 bases and J by 5 bases. The CDR3 has 16 residues. Germline V gene lookup returns CDR1 KGHSH and CDR2 LQKENI. Here the CDR3 DNA reads TGTGCCAGCTCACCATTTACCAGCGGGATCCACAATGAGCAGTTCTTC. This gives the protein CASSPFTSGIHNEQFF.

The chain has TRBV10-3 and TRBJ1-1, with D possibly TRBD1 on 5 matching bases. CDR1 ENHRY and CDR2 SYGVKD come from the germline V gene. This CDR3 has 13 residues. In DNA, the CDR3 is TGTGCTATCGGCCCCGCTGGGGCCACTGAAGCTTTCTTT. Amino acids: CAIGPAGATEAFF.

CDR3 nucleotides: TGTGCCAGCAGCCCAGCCGCGGTTAGCAATCAGCCCCAGCATTTT. Protein sequence: CASSPAAVSNQPQHF. This chain connects TRBV5-8 to TRBJ1-5; D is unresolved. The germline V gene encodes CDR1 SGHTS and CDR2 YDEGEE. V dropped 4 bases and J dropped 0 bases, with 11 bases sitting between them. The CDR3 consists of 15 residues.

This chain connects TRBV4-3 to TRBJ2-5; no definite D call. The CDR3 is made up of 15 amino acids. The V end was cut by 0 bases, the J end by 5 bases, with 13 bases between. The germline V gene has CDR1 LGHNA and CDR2 YSLEER. The CDR3: CASSQDQMGWETQYF. The CDR3 region has the DNA TGCGCCAGCAGCCAAGATCAGATGGGCTGGGAGACCCAGTACTTC.

J is TRBJ2-1 and V is TRBV24-1; D ambiguous. The CDR3 contains 12 residues. The germline V gene has CDR1 KGHDR and CDR2 SFDVKD. With 3 bases removed from V and 6 bases from J, the gap between germline ends came to 5 bases. The CDR3 loop reads CATSDERNEQFF. The CDR3 region has the DNA TGTGCCACCAGTGATGAACGCAATGAGCAGTTCTTC.

This clone was counted a few times. The chain has TRBV11-2 and TRBJ2-7; perhaps D is TRBD1 or TRBD2 (5 bases each). Germline V gives CDR1 SGHAT, CDR2 FQNNGV. The V end lost 0 bases, the J end lost 6 bases, and 18 bases lay between the germline ends. The CDR3 sequence is 16 residues long. This chain's CDR3 is CASSLEIEGPASEQYF. The DNA of the CDR3 is TGTGCCAGCAGCTTAGAGATTGAGGGACCCGCTAGCGAGCAGTACTTC.

The chain employs TRBV2 and TRBJ2-1; 12 bases match TRBD2. CDR3 length equals 15 residues. Germline V CDR1 and CDR2: SNHLY, FYNNEI. With 5 bases clipped from V and 3 bases from J, the junction kept 2 bases outside the gene matches. CDR3 bases: TGTGCCAGCAGTTCGGGACTAGCGGGCTACAATGAGCAGTTCTTC. Translating it yields CASSSGLAGYNEQFF.

In its sample, this clone was seen once. The chain couples TRBV7-3 to TRBJ2-1, with D possibly being TRBD2 (5 bases). This CDR3 contains 15 residues. Germline V lookup: CDR1 SGHTA, CDR2 FQGTGA. V lost 6 bases and J lost 8, with 20 bases in between. The CDR3 region has the DNA TGTGCCAGCAGGCCCGAAGGAGGCGGGCTCGATGAGCAGTTCTTC. It encodes CASRPEGGGLDEQFF.

This sequence joins TRBV21-1 and TRBJ2-3. TRBV21-1 has pseudogene status. The CDR3 is 14 amino acids. The CDR3 sequence is CASSKAHSTDTQYF. The CDR3 bases are TGTGCCAGCAGCAAAGCCCACAGCACAGATACGCAGTATTTT.

J is TRBJ2-2 and V is TRBV19; 7 bases match TRBD2. This CDR3 is 15 amino acids long. Germline assignment: CDR1 LNHDA and CDR2 SQIVND (reference sequence). Germline trimming cut 5 bases from V and 2 bases from J; bases unmatched to any gene: 5. The CDR3 protein is CASSGLADNTGELFF. CDR3 nucleotide sequence: TGTGCCAGTAGTGGGCTAGCGGATAACACCGGGGAGCTGTTTTTT.

This chain uses TRBV27 with TRBJ2-1; TRBD2 aligns across 11 bases. J lost 2 bases, V lost 5 bases, and 8 bases had no gene match. The length of the CDR3 is 17 residues. Per the germline V gene, CDR1 is MNHEY and CDR2 is SMNVEV (reference sequence). In DNA, the CDR3 is TGTGCCAGCAGTCATCTCGGACTAGCGGGCCCCTACAATGAGCAGTTCTTC. This codes for CASSHLGLAGPYNEQFF.

The chain joins TRBV18 to TRBJ1-2, with a weak D call TRBD1 (5 bases). The V gene lost 3 bases and the J gene lost 7 bases, with 24 bases spanning the gap. The germline gives CDR1 KGHSH, CDR2 LQKENI. The CDR3 extends over 17 amino acids. The CDR3 nucleotides are TGTGCCAGCTCACCGAATAAGATGGGGGGAAATCGTGGTGGCTACACCTTC. Amino acid sequence: CASSPNKMGGNRGGYTF.

This rearrangement joins TRBV30 to TRBJ1-2; D is uncertain. Germline V gene data show CDR1 as GTSNPN and CDR2 as SVGIG (reference sequence). CDR3 length: 12 residues. With 4 bases removed from V and 6 bases from J, the gap between germline ends came to 12 bases. The CDR3 here is CAWNIMPNGYTF. CDR3 in DNA: TGTGCCTGGAACATCATGCCTAATGGCTACACCTTC. The full variable domain, rest sourced from reference TRBV30 and TRBJ1-2, is SQTIHQWPATLVQPVGSPLSLECTVEGTSNPNLYWYRQAAGRGLQLLFYSVGIGQISSEVPQNLSASRPQDRQFILSSKKLLLSDSGFYLCAWNIMPNGYTFGSGTRLTVV.

J is TRBJ2-7 and V is TRBV6-5; D not certain. CDR1 and CDR2 (germline): MNHEY, SVGAGI. The CDR3 length is 14 residues. V was pared by 2 bases and J by 0 bases, with 8 bases between. The DNA for the CDR3 is TGTGCCAGCAGTTACCGTCTCATCTCCTACGAGCAGTACTTC. As protein: CASSYRLISYEQYF.

This clone turned up a few times. The chain employs TRBV19 and TRBJ1-2; D ambiguous. CDR3 size: 13 residues. CDR1 is LNHDA, CDR2 SQIVND, per germline (reference sequence). With 6 bases removed from V and 7 bases from J, the gap between germline ends came to 15 bases. CDR3 in amino acids: CASSPGLSGGYTF. CDR3 sequence (DNA): TGTGCCAGTAGCCCCGGGCTCTCGGGTGGCTACACCTTC. The whole variable domain, remainder taken from reference TRBV19 and TRBJ1-2, is DGGITQSPKYLFRKEGQNVTLSCEQNLNHDAMYWYRQDPGQGLRLIYYSQIVNDFQKGDIAEGYSVSREKKESFPLTVTSAQKNPTAFYLCASSPGLSGGYTFGSGTRLTVV.

The chain uses TRBV24-1 and TRBJ2-1; D perhaps matches TRBD1 (6 bases). V shed 5 bases and J shed 2 bases, with 9 bases lying between them. Germline V gives CDR1 KGHDR, CDR2 SFDVKD. The length of the CDR3 is 14 residues. This CDR3 is CATSGRGPYNEQFF. CDR3 in DNA: TGTGCCACCAGTGGCAGGGGCCCCTACAATGAGCAGTTCTTC.

This clone was observed a few times. This chain uses TRBV7-9 with TRBJ1-2; TRBD1 aligns across 7 bases. Germline CDR1 reads SEHNR; CDR2 reads FQNEAQ (reference sequence). V shed 5 bases and J 4 bases; nucleotides not matched to a gene: 4. The CDR3 sequence is 13 residues long. CDR3 bases: TGTGCCAGCAGCAGGGGACAGAGCTATGGCTACACCTTC. Protein product: CASSRGQSYGYTF.

This clone was seen only a few times. The chain recombines TRBV7-3 with TRBJ2-3, with a possible D match to TRBD2 (5 bases). V lost 5 bases and J lost 4, with 16 bases in between. Germline CDR1 is SGHTA and CDR2 is FQGTGA. The CDR3 spans 15 residues. The chain's CDR3 is CASSPILAGADTQYF. For the CDR3, the DNA is TGTGCCAGCAGCCCCATACTCGCGGGTGCAGATACGCAGTATTTT.